One sample yielded the 24 T cell receptor beta chains listed below, sequenced in a study of T cell responses to AZD1222 COVID-19 vaccine. Assay used: immunoSEQ multiplex PCR; TCRdb lists only in-frame clones, some missing. Here the sample spans under 130,000 clones, approximately 89% being singletons. Sample: peripheral blood, taken on day 0 of AZD1222 vaccination. The receptors were sampled from an adult in good health.

The V gene is TRBV5-1, the J gene TRBJ2-2; D is possibly TRBD2 (5 bases). The ends were cut back, 4 bases at V and 3 bases at J, with 13 bases in the middle. Germline V gene data show CDR1 as SGHRS and CDR2 as YFSETQ. The CDR3 extends over 15 amino acids. The CDR3 loop is CASSLNPGDTGELFF. As DNA, the CDR3 is TGCGCCAGCAGCCTCAATCCCGGGGACACCGGGGAGCTGTTTTTT.

This chain connects TRBV5-1 to TRBJ1-2; TRBD1 aligns across 10 bases. Trimming at V came to 5 bases and at J to 4 bases, leaving 8 bases not matched to a gene. In germline, CDR1 is SGHRS, CDR2 YFSETQ. This CDR3 has 15 residues. CDR3 DNA sequence: TGCGCCAGCAGACCGGACAGGGGGGCTATCTATGGCTACACCTTC. It codes for CASRPDRGAIYGYTF.

The chain uses TRBV19 and TRBJ1-5; no clear D gene. From germline, CDR1 is LNHDA and CDR2 SQIVND (reference sequence). This CDR3 region has 13 residues. V gave up 10 bases and J gave up 0 bases, with 10 bases separating them. Written as DNA, the CDR3 is TGTGCCACTTCAAAAGGTAGCAATCAGCCCCAGCATTTT. Translation gives CATSKGSNQPQHF.

The chain employs TRBV27 and TRBJ1-2, with D possibly being TRBD1 (5 bases). Trimming took off 6 bases at V and 7 bases at J, with 24 bases between the two ends. Germline V gene data show CDR1 as MNHEY and CDR2 as SMNVEV (reference sequence). This CDR3 has 16 residues. This chain's CDR3 is CASSLLGGASGGGYTF. DNA of the CDR3: TGTGCCAGCAGCCTCTTGGGTGGGGCGTCGGGGGGTGGCTACACCTTC.

The gene calls are TRBV5-4 and TRBJ1-3; maybe TRBD1 (6 bases). V lost 1 base to trimming and J lost 2 bases, with 7 bases between them. The CDR3 covers 14 residues. Germline V CDR1 and CDR2: SGHNT, YYREEE (reference sequence). CDR3 in amino acids: CASSLPGAGNTIYF. CDR3 bases: TGTGCCAGCAGCTTGCCAGGGGCTGGAAACACCATATATTTT.

The chain couples TRBV11-2 to TRBJ2-3, with D unclear. The CDR3 extends over 12 amino acids. CDR1 is SGHAT and CDR2 is FQNNGV in the germline V gene. The V and J ends lost 0 bases and 14 bases respectively, with 12 bases between them. The CDR3 loop is CASSLESAPGYF. The CDR3, as DNA: TGTGCCAGCAGCTTAGAGTCCGCCCCCGGGTATTTT.

There are a few counts of this clone. The V and J genes are TRBV6-1 and TRBJ1-5, with unresolved D. Deletions cut 2 bases from V and 7 bases from J, with 15 bases between. The length of the CDR3 is 15 residues. Germline CDR1 and CDR2: MNHNS and SASEGT. The CDR3 is CASSETVQVGQPQHF. The CDR3 DNA sequence: TGTGCCAGCAGTGAAACGGTCCAGGTTGGACAGCCCCAGCATTTT.

The chain uses TRBV9 and TRBJ2-7, with 10 bases fitting TRBD2. Germline V lookup: CDR1 SGDLS, CDR2 YYNGEE. V trimming: 4 bases; J trimming: 5 bases; junction bases outside the gene matches: 9. CDR3 size: 15 residues. The CDR3 reads CASSPSLAGVNEQYF. The CDR3 nucleotides read TGTGCCAGCAGCCCCTCTCTAGCGGGAGTAAACGAGCAGTACTTC.

This clone appeared a few times. V is TRBV30 and J is TRBJ2-7, with 10 nucleotides matching TRBD1. CDR3 size: 11 residues. CDR1 is GTSNPN, CDR2 SVGIG, per germline (reference sequence). The V gene end was trimmed by 3 bases and the J gene end by 13 bases; junction bases not matched to a gene: 6. DNA of the CDR3: TGTGCCTGGAGAACCGGGACAGGGGAATACTTC. Translated: CAWRTGTGEYF. Full variable domain (outside the CDR3, taken from reference TRBV30 and TRBJ2-7): SQTIHQWPATLVQPVGSPLSLECTVEGTSNPNLYWYRQAAGRGLQLLFYSVGIGQISSEVPQNLSASRPQDRQFILSSKKLLLSDSGFYLCAWRTGTGEYFGPGTRLTVT.

Regarding this clone: The sample holds other DNA sequences that translate to the same CDR3. This chain links TRBV5-4 with TRBJ1-2, with a weak D call TRBD1 (6 bases). V lost 0 bases, J lost 3 bases, and 6 bases lay in between. CDR3 length: 13 residues. From germline, CDR1 is SGHNT and CDR2 YYREEE (reference sequence). Written as DNA, the CDR3 is TGTGCCAGCAGCTTGGGACAGGACTATGGCTACACCTTC. Amino acid sequence: CASSLGQDYGYTF.

V and J are TRBV7-6 and TRBJ2-5; D is unclear. V lost 1 base, J lost 5 bases, and 14 bases lay in between. This CDR3 is 15 amino acids long. The germline V gene encodes CDR1 SGHVS and CDR2 FNYEAQ. CDR3 protein: CASSLVSVLQETQYF. CDR3 DNA sequence: TGTGCCAGCAGCTTAGTTTCAGTCTTACAGGAGACCCAGTACTTC.

The V gene is TRBV7-2, the J gene TRBJ1-2, with D possibly TRBD1 on 6 matching bases. Germline values: CDR1 SGHTA, CDR2 FQGNSA. V was trimmed by 6 bases and J by 7 bases, leaving 15 bases between them. The CDR3 is 13 amino acids. In DNA form, the CDR3 reads TGTGCCAGCAGTGATTACCAGGGGATTGGCTACACCTTC. Translation: CASSDYQGIGYTF.

This chain connects TRBV6-1 to TRBJ1-1, with no clear D. This CDR3 spans 13 amino acids. V shed 2 bases and J shed 1 base, with 5 bases lying between them. From germline, CDR1 is MNHNS and CDR2 SASEGT. The CDR3 loop is CASSEKGNTEAFF. The CDR3 bases are TGTGCCAGCAGTGAAAAAGGGAACACTGAAGCTTTCTTT.

This clone was found once. This chain connects TRBV10-3 to TRBJ2-2; a weak D match, TRBD2 (6 bases). The V gene lost 0 bases and the J gene lost 5 bases, with 13 bases spanning the gap. The germline V gene encodes CDR1 ENHRY and CDR2 SYGVKD. The CDR3 runs to 16 residues. CDR3 amino acids: CAISESSLGGTGELFF. Here the CDR3 DNA reads TGTGCCATCAGTGAGTCTAGTCTAGGAGGGACCGGGGAGCTGTTTTTT.

V and J are TRBV5-5 and TRBJ2-1; the D call may be TRBD1 or TRBD2 (5 bases each). Trimming left V 0 bases short and J 4 bases short, with 11 bases between. In germline, CDR1 is SGHKS, CDR2 YYEKEE (reference sequence). The CDR3 has 15 residues. The CDR3 DNA reads TGTGCCAGCAGCTTGGTTGGGGGAGTTTACAATGAGCAGTTCTTC. It is translated as CASSLVGGVYNEQFF.

The chain links TRBV15 to TRBJ2-1, with TRBD2 matching over 8 bases. The CDR3 has 16 residues. The germline gives CDR1 LNHNV, CDR2 YYDKDF (reference sequence). J gave up 3 bases and V 1 base, and 5 bases lay outside the gene matches. The CDR3 DNA is TGTGCCACCAGCAGAGGCCGGGAGGGTCGCTACAATGAGCAGTTCTTC. Translating it yields CATSRGREGRYNEQFF.

The sample holds one count of this clone. The gene calls are TRBV9 and TRBJ2-7; a weak D match, TRBD1 (5 bases). This CDR3 is built from 15 residues. Deletions cut 3 bases from V and 1 base from J, with 14 bases between. Germline V CDR1 and CDR2: SGDLS, YYNGEE. This chain's CDR3 is CASSEGPSGSYEQYF. The CDR3 coding sequence is TGTGCCAGCAGCGAAGGCCCCTCAGGGTCCTACGAGCAGTACTTC.

This chain connects TRBV13 to TRBJ2-2; either TRBD1 or TRBD2 may fit D (6 bases each). The CDR3 sequence is 14 residues long. The V and J ends lost 5 bases and 5 bases respectively, with 12 bases between them. Germline V gene sequence: CDR1 PRHDT, CDR2 FYEKMQ (reference sequence). CDR3 coding DNA: TGTGCCAGCAGCAAAATAGGGGGGACCGGGGAGCTGTTTTTT. The encoded protein is CASSKIGGTGELFF.

This clone has a handful of counts. The rearrangement links TRBV6-1 to TRBJ2-3, with TRBD2 identical over 14 bases. The germline CDR1 and CDR2 sequences are MNHNS and SASEGT. J was trimmed by 1 base and V by 3 bases; bases with no gene match: 6. The CDR3 extends over 18 amino acids. CDR3 sequence: CASSDGLAGGSGTDTQYF. In DNA, the CDR3 is TGTGCCAGCAGTGACGGACTAGCGGGGGGTTCGGGCACAGATACGCAGTATTTT.

The gene calls are TRBV18 and TRBJ1-4, with TRBD1 as a possible D gene (5 bases). The CDR3 extends over 16 amino acids. V lost 1 base to trimming and J lost 0 bases, with 9 bases between them. Germline assignment: CDR1 KGHSH and CDR2 LQKENI. CDR3 sequence (DNA): TGTGCCAGCTCACCACAGGGGCCCTCAACTAATGAAAAACTGTTTTTT. Translating gives CASSPQGPSTNEKLFF.

This clone was counted between two and nine times. J is TRBJ2-7 and V is TRBV5-1, with D possibly matching TRBD2 (6 bases). Germline CDR1 and CDR2: SGHRS and YFSETQ. This CDR3 region has 15 residues. V dropped 5 bases and J dropped 3 bases, with 18 bases sitting between them. CDR3 region: CASSPSPGLSYEQYF. The CDR3 region has the DNA TGCGCCAGCAGTCCTTCGCCGGGACTCAGCTACGAGCAGTACTTC.

The rearrangement joins TRBV4-3 to TRBJ1-5; 7 nucleotides line up with TRBD1. From germline, CDR1 is LGHNA and CDR2 YSLEER. After removal of 0 bases from V and 6 bases from J, the junction contained 5 bases not matched to a gene. The CDR3 has 15 amino acids. In DNA, the CDR3 is TGCGCCAGCAGCCAAGATGAGGGGGCAGGTCAGCCCCAGCATTTT. Its protein is CASSQDEGAGQPQHF.

This rearrangement joins TRBV5-6 to TRBJ1-1, with unresolved D. CDR1 and CDR2 (germline): SGHDT, YYEEEE. The CDR3 contains 14 residues. V was pared by 3 bases and J by 1 base, with 10 bases between. The CDR3 is CASSSVGGNTEAFF. The CDR3 nucleotides read TGTGCCAGCAGCTCGGTCGGAGGGAACACTGAAGCTTTCTTT. The full variable domain, its missing parts supplied by reference TRBV5-6 and TRBJ1-1, is DAGVTQSPTHLIKTRGQQVTLRCSPKSGHDTVSWYQQALGQGPQFIFQYYEEEERQRGNFPDRFSGHQFPNYSSELNVNALLLGDSALYLCASSSVGGNTEAFFGQGTRLTVV.

The chain uses TRBV12-5 and TRBJ1-1, with 7 bases identical to TRBD1. The CDR3 length is 14 residues. The V gene's germline CDR1 is LGHNT and CDR2 FRNRAP. V was pared by 6 bases and J by 0 bases, with 4 bases of the junction left unmatched. CDR3 sequence (DNA): TGTGCTAGTGGGCAAGGGACAGTGAACACTGAAGCTTTCTTT. As protein: CASGQGTVNTEAFF.